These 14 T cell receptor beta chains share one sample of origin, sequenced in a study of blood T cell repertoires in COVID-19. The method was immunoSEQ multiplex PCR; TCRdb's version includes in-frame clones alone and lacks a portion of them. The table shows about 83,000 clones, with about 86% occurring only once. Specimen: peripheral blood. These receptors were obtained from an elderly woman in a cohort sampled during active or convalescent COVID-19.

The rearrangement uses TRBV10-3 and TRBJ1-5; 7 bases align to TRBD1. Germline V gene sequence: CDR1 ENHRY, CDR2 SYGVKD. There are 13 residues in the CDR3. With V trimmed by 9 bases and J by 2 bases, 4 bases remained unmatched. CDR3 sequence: CAMAQGGNQPQHF. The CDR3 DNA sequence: TGTGCCATGGCTCAGGGGGGCAATCAGCCCCAGCATTTT.

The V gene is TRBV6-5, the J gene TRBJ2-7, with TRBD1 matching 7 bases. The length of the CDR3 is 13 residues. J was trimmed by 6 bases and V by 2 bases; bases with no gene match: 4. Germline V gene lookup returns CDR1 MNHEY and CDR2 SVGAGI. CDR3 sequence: CASSYGQASEQYF. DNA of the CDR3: TGTGCCAGCAGTTACGGACAGGCTTCCGAGCAGTACTTC.

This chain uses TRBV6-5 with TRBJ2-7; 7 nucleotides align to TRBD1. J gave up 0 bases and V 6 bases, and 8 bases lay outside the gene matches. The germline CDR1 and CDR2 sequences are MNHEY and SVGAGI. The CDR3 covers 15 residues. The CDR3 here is CASRSPGQSSYEQYF. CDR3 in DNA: TGTGCCAGCAGGTCACCGGGACAGAGCTCCTACGAGCAGTACTTC.

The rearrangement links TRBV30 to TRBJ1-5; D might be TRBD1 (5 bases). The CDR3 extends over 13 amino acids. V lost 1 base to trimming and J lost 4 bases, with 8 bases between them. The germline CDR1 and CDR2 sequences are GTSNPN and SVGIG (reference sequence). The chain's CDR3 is CAWSGGGNQPQHF. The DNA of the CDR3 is TGTGCCTGGAGTGGTGGGGGGAATCAGCCCCAGCATTTT.

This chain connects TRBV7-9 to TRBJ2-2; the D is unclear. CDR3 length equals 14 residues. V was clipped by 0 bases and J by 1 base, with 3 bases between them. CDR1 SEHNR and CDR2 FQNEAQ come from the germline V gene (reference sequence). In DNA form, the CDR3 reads TGTGCCAGCAGCTTAGCCTGGAACACCGGGGAGCTGTTTTTT. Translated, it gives CASSLAWNTGELFF.

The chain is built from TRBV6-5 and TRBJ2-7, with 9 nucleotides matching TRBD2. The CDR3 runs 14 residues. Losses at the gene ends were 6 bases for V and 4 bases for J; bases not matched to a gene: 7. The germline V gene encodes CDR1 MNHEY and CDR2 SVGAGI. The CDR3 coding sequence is TGTGCCAGCAGGGGAGGACTAGCGTCTTACGAGCAGTACTTC. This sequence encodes CASRGGLASYEQYF.

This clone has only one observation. As DNA, the CDR3 is TGTGCCAGCAGCCTAGAGGCCGGGGTGACTGAAGCTTTCTTT. Translation gives CASSLEAGVTEAFF. This chain connects TRBV5-4 to TRBJ1-1, with D unclear. In germline, CDR1 is SGHNT, CDR2 YYREEE (reference sequence). The CDR3 is 14 amino acids. Trimming shortened V by 4 bases and J by 5 bases, and 15 bases separated the two germline ends.

CDR3 in DNA: TGTGCCAGCAGCCTATCCGACAGGAACTATGGCTACACCTTC. Translated, it gives CASSLSDRNYGYTF. The rearrangement joins TRBV3-1 (or the pseudogene TRBV3-2) to TRBJ1-2, with a tentative D call TRBD1 (6 bases). This CDR3 has 14 amino acids. V dropped 4 bases and J dropped 2 bases, with 11 bases sitting between them. The germline CDR1 and CDR2 sequences are LGHDT and YNNKEL (reference sequence).

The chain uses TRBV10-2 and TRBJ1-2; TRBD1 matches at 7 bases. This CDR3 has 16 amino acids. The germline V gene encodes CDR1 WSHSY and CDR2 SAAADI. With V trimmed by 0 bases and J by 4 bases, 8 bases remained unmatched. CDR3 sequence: CASSESRTGERYGYTF. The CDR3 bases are TGCGCCAGCAGTGAGTCGAGGACAGGCGAACGCTATGGCTACACCTTC.

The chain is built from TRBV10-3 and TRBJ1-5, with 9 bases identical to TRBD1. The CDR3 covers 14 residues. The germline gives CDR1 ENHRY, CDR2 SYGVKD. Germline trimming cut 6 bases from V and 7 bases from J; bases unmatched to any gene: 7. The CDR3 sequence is CAISATGGDQPQHF. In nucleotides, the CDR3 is TGTGCCATCAGCGCAACAGGGGGCGACCAGCCCCAGCATTTT.

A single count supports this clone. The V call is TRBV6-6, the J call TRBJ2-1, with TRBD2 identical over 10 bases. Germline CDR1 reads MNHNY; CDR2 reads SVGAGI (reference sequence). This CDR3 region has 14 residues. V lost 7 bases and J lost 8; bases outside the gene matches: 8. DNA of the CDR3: TGTGCCAGCAAGCCTAGCGGGAGTTCAGATGAGCAGTTCTTC. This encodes CASKPSGSSDEQFF.

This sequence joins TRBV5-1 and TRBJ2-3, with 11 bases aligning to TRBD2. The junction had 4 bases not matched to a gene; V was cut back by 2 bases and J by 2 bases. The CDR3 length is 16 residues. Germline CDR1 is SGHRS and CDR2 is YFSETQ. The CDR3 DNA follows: TGCGCCAGCAGCTTATTAGCGGGAGGGCCCACAGATACGCAGTATTTT. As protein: CASSLLAGGPTDTQYF.

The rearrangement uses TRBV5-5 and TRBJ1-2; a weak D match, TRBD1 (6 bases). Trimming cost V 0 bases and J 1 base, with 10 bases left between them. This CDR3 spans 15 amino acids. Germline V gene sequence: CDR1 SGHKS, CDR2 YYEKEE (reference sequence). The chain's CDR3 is CASSLEARGNYGYTF. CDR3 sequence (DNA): TGTGCCAGCAGCTTGGAGGCCAGGGGTAACTATGGCTACACCTTC.

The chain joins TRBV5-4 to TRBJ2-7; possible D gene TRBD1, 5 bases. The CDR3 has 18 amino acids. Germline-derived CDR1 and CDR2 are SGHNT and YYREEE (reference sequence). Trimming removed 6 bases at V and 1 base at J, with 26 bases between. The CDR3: CASISITQVRGRSYEQYV. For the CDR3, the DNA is TGTGCCAGCATATCCATCACTCAGGTTAGGGGCAGATCCTACGAGCAGTACGTC.